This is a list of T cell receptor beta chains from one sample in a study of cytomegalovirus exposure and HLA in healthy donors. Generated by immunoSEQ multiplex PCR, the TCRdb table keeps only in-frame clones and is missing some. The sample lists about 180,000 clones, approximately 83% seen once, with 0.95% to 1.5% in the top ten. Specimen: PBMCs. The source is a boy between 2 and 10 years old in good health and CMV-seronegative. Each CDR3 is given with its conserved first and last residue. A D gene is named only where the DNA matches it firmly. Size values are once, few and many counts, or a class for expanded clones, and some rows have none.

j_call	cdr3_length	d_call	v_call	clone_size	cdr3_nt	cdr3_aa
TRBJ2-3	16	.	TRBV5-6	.	TGTGCCAGCAGCTTTTTGACAGGCTCTCTCACAGATACGCAGTATTTT	CASSFLTGSLTDTQYF
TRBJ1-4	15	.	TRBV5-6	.	TGTGCCAGCAGCGGATCCGGGACTGGAGATGAAAAACTGTTTTTT	CASSGSGTGDEKLFF
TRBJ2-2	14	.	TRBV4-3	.	TGCGCCAGCAGCCAAGGGAGCGCCGCCGGGGAGCTGTTTTTT	CASSQGSAAGELFF
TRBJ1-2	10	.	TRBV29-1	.	TGCAGCGTTGATGCAGGTCCCTACACCTTC	CSVDAGPYTF
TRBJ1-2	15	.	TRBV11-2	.	TGTGCCAGCAGGCAATTGGAACGACAGAACTATGGCTACACCTTC	CASRQLERQNYGYTF
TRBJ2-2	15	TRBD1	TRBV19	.	TGTGCCAGTAGTGCAGGGGGCAGATTGGACGGGGAGCTGTTTTTT	CASSAGGRLDGELFF
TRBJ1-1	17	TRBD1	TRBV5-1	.	TGCGCCAGCAGCTTGTTGCCGCAGGGGGGCATGAACACTGAAGCTTTCTTT	CASSLLPQGGMNTEAFF
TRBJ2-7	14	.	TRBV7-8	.	TGTGCCAGCAGCCCCGACGGGGCGGGGTACGAGCAGTACTTC	CASSPDGAGYEQYF
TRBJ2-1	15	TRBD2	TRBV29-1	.	TGCAGCGTCCCAGCCCTAGCGGGAGGGTGGAATGAGCAGTTCTTC	CSVPALAGGWNEQFF
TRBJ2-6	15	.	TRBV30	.	TGTGCCTGGAGTTGGGGGGTGCCTGGGGCCAACGTCCTGACTTTC	CAWSWGVPGANVLTF
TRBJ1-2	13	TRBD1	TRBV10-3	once	TGTGCCACCCAAGTGACAGGGTCCCTTGGCTACACCTTC	CATQVTGSLGYTF
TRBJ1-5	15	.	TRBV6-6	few	TGTGCCAGCAGTTGGGGGGGTATTAGCAATCAGCCCCAGCATTTT	CASSWGGISNQPQHF
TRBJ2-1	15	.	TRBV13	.	TGTGCCAGCAGCCCCAGGGGTCAGGGAGGGAATGAGCAGTTCTTC	CASSPRGQGGNEQFF
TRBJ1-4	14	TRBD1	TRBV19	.	TGTGCCAGTAAGGAGTCGGGACAGAATGAAAAACTGTTTTTT	CASKESGQNEKLFF
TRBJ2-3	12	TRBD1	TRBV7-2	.	TGTGCCAGCAGCGAACAGGGGGCCACGCAGTATTTT	CASSEQGATQYF
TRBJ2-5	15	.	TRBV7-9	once	TGTGCCAGCGCAACGTGGGGGGAAGACCAAGAGACCCAGTACTTC	CASATWGEDQETQYF
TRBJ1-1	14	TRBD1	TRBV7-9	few	TGTGCCAGCAGCATGGGACAGCCGAACACTGAAGCTTTCTTT	CASSMGQPNTEAFF
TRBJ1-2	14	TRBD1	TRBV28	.	TGTGCCAGCAGCCGGGACAGGGCGGCTTATGGCTACACCTTC	CASSRDRAAYGYTF
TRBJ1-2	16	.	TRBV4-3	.	TGCGCCAGCAGCTCCCAAGACGGAGAAGCTAACTATGGCTACACCTTC	CASSSQDGEANYGYTF
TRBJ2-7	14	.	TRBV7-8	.	TGTGCCAGCAGGCAGGGGGGAGCAGCCTACGAGCAGTACTTC	CASRQGGAAYEQYF
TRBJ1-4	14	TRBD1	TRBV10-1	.	TGCGCCAGCAGTGATCACAGGGGGAAAGAAAAACTGTTTTTT	CASSDHRGKEKLFF
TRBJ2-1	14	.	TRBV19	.	TGTGCCCTCCTAGTAGGGACTTCCTACAATGAGCAGTTCTTC	CALLVGTSYNEQFF
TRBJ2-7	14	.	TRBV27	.	TGTGCCAGCAGTTCGGTGGGGCCATTCTACGAGCAGTACTTC	CASSSVGPFYEQYF
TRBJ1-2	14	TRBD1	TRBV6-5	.	TGTGCCAGCAGTTACAGGACAGGGGGCTATGGCTACACCTTC	CASSYRTGGYGYTF
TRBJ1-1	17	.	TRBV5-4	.	TGTGCCAGCAGCTTGGTGGCAGTATCGAATGCGGACACTGAAGCTTTCTTT	CASSLVAVSNADTEAFF
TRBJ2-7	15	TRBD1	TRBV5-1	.	TGCGCCAGCAGCCCGGGACAGGGGGCTTCTTACGAGCAGTACTTC	CASSPGQGASYEQYF
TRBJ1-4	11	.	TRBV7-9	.	TGTGCCAGCAGCCCGAGTGAAAAACTGTTTTTT	CASSPSEKLFF
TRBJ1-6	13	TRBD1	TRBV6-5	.	TGTGCCAGCAGTGGACAGGGAGCTTCACCCCTCCACTTT	CASSGQGASPLHF
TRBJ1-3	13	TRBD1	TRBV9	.	TGTGCCAGCAGCGCTACAGGGGAAGACACCATATATTTT	CASSATGEDTIYF
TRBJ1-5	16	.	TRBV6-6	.	TGTGCCAGCAGTTACTCTCGTGCAGGGGCCGCAGGGCCCCAGCATTTT	CASSYSRAGAAGPQHF
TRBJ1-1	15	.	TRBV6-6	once	TGTGCCAGCAGTTACTCGCGACAGTCGAACACTGAAGCTTTCTTT	CASSYSRQSNTEAFF
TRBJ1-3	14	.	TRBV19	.	TGTGCCAGTAGTATCAGGGGATTTGGAAACACCATATATTTT	CASSIRGFGNTIYF
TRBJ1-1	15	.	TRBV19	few	TGTGCCAGTAGTATAGGGACAGAGGATTACACTGAAGCTTTCTTT	CASSIGTEDYTEAFF
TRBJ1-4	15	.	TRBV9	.	TGTGCCAGCAGCGTATCGGGGTTGGCTAATGAAAAACTGTTTTTT	CASSVSGLANEKLFF
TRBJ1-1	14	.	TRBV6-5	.	TGTGCCAGCACCCCCACGGCCAGAGGTACTGAAGCTTTCTTT	CASTPTARGTEAFF
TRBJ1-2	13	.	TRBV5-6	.	TGTGCCAGCAGCTTAGACAGGAACTATGGCTACACCTTC	CASSLDRNYGYTF
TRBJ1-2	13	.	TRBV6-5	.	TGTGCCAGCAGTCCAAAGGGACACGGGGGCTACACCTTC	CASSPKGHGGYTF
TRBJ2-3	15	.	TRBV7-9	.	TGTGCCAGCAGCCTCAGTCGGGGGGCTGGAGATACGCAGTATTTT	CASSLSRGAGDTQYF
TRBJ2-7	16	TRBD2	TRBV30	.	TGTGCCTGGAGTGTATTAAGGGCTAGCGGATCCTACGAGCAGTACTTC	CAWSVLRASGSYEQYF
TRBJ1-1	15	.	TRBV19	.	TGTGCCAGTAGTCCACGTCAGGGAAAAGGGACTGAAGCTTTCTTT	CASSPRQGKGTEAFF
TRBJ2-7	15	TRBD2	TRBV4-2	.	TGTGCCAGCAGCCAATATCCGGGAGGACCCTACGAGCAGTACTTC	CASSQYPGGPYEQYF
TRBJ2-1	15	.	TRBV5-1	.	TGCGCCAGCAGCTTGGCGGACAGCCCATACAATGAGCAGTTCTTC	CASSLADSPYNEQFF
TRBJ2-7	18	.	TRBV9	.	TGTGCCAGCAGCCCCCCCTCATATAGGCAGGGGAGGGACCACGAGCAGTACTTC	CASSPPSYRQGRDHEQYF
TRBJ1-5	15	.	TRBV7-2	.	TGTGCCAGCAGCCCGCCGGGGGAAGGCAATCAGCCCCAGCATTTT	CASSPPGEGNQPQHF
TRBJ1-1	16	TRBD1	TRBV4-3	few	TGCGCCAGCAGCCAAGCCGTGGACAGGGGGCTTACTGAAGCTTTCTTT	CASSQAVDRGLTEAFF
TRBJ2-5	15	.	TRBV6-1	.	TGTGCCAGTGGGCGACGGGACACGGGTTCAGGGACCCAGTACTTC	CASGRRDTGSGTQYF
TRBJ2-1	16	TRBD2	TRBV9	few	TGTGCCAGCAGCCCTTCACTAGCGGGAGGGCCCCGGGAGCAGTTCTTC	CASSPSLAGGPREQFF
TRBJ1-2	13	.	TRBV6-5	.	TGTGCCAGCAGTTCCTGGAGCTACTATGGCTACACCTTC	CASSSWSYYGYTF
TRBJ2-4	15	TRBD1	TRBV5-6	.	TGTGCCAGCAGCTTCCGACAGGGACACGTTAACATTCAGTACTTC	CASSFRQGHVNIQYF
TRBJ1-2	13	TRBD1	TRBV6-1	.	TGTGCCAGCATTAAGGGGGCCGGCTATGGCTACACCTTC	CASIKGAGYGYTF
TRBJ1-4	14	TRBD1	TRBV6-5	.	TGTGCCAGCAGTTACGACAGGGGAAGTGAAAAACTGTTTTTT	CASSYDRGSEKLFF
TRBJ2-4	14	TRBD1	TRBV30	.	TGTGCCTGGAGGGACAGGGGACCCAAAAACATTCAGTACTTC	CAWRDRGPKNIQYF
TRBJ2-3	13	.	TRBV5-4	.	TGTGCCAGCAGCTTGGAGCGGTCAGATACGCAGTATTTT	CASSLERSDTQYF
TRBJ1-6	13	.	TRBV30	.	TGTGCCGGGTCCTCAGACAATAATTCACCCCTCCACTTT	CAGSSDNNSPLHF